This T cell receptor beta chain was captured in a study of OX40 agonist ivuxolimab in advanced cancers. Whole-study results and caveats: At 0.1 to 3.0 mg/kg, clonal expansion of CD4+ and CD8+ blood T cells had occurred by week 6. Partial responders treated at 0.1-3.0 mg/kg exhibited clonal expansion among the lowest measured.

Trimming took 8 bases from V and 3 from J, leaving 14 bases between them. Germline values: CDR1 MNHEY, CDR2 SMNVEV (reference sequence). The CDR3 runs to 13 residues. Exclusion of a patient followed from autoimmune disease history or systemic immunosuppression. Only in-frame clones appear in the TCRdb table, and some are missing; sequencing was by immunoSEQ multiplex PCR. In the table there are more than 70,000 clones, approximately 94% of which are singletons. This clone has just a few counts. Its antigen is as yet unknown. The source is an adult with an advanced solid tumor such as melanoma, head and neck, liver or kidney cancer. The chain is built from TRBV27 and TRBJ2-7, with D possibly matching TRBD1 (6 bases). This sample comprised CD4+ or CD8+ T cells sorted from blood, obtained in a trial of the OX40 agonist ivuxolimab. As DNA, the CDR3 is TGTGCCAGCCGGTCGGGACACCTCTACGAGCAGTACTTC. Translating gives CASRSGHLYEQYF.